The 24 T cell receptor beta chains listed next were all sequenced from one sample in a study of response to subunit inactivated influenza vaccine. In TCRdb, the RT-PCR reads were re-called with MiXCR into one record per CDR3 protein. The data hold a few hundred thousand distinct CDR3 sequences, with about 20% observed a single time. The sample consisted of PBMCs from blood, taken 21 months after vaccination. The receptors here all came from a man between 50 and 75 years old who received an inactivated influenza vaccine.

The V and J genes are TRBV29-1 and TRBJ1-1; D is unresolved. V lost 5 bases and J lost 0, with 4 bases in between. CDR3 length: 11 residues. In germline, CDR1 is SQVTM, CDR2 ANQGSEA. CDR3 region: CSVTLNTEAFF. The CDR3 DNA is TGCAGCGTTACTCTGAACACTGAAGCTTTCTTT.

This clonotype showed up just a few times. The chain joins TRBV7-2 to TRBJ1-5; tentatively, D is TRBD1 (6 bases). V was shortened by 5 bases and J by 4 bases, with 15 bases between the two germline ends. This CDR3 has 15 residues. Germline V gene lookup returns CDR1 SGHTA and CDR2 FQGNSA. CDR3 sequence reads: CASSPEGGPNQPQHF. The CDR3 region has the DNA TGTGCCAGCAGCCCCGAGGGGGGGCCGAATCAGCCCCAGCATTTT.

V usage is TRBV25-1 and J usage is TRBJ2-2; D is possibly TRBD1 (5 bases). The germline gives CDR1 MGHDK, CDR2 SYGVNS. The CDR3 contains 16 residues. V was clipped by 1 base and J by 1 base, with 10 bases between them. The CDR3 sequence is CASSESRQMNTGELFF. In DNA form, the CDR3 reads TGTGCCAGCAGTGAATCTCGACAGATGAACACCGGGGAGCTGTTTTTT.

V is TRBV20-1 and J is TRBJ2-1, with TRBD2 matching 8 bases. With V trimmed by 3 bases and J by 7 bases, 5 bases remained unmatched. Germline loops: CDR1 DFQATT, CDR2 SNEGSKA (reference sequence). CDR3 size: 13 residues. The CDR3 is CSARAGGRNEQFF. As DNA, the CDR3 is TGCAGTGCTAGGGCGGGGGGTAGGAATGAGCAGTTCTTC.

In its sample, this clonotype was seen a few times. The chain couples TRBV19 to TRBJ2-2, with D tentatively TRBD1 (5 bases). Germline V gene data show CDR1 as LNHDA and CDR2 as SQIVND (reference sequence). The CDR3 is 20 amino acids. V shed 6 bases and J shed 0 bases, with 26 bases lying between them. CDR3 DNA: TGTGCCAGTAGCCTTAGTCGCCCTTTTTACCTGACAGCGAACACCGGGGAGCTGTTTTTT. It yields the protein CASSLSRPFYLTANTGELFF.

This clonotype has a handful of counts. This chain connects TRBV15 to TRBJ2-3, with D hard to call. The CDR3 runs to 13 residues. The V and J ends lost 2 bases and 5 bases respectively, with 8 bases between them. Per the germline V gene, CDR1 is LNHNV and CDR2 is YYDKDF (reference sequence). CDR3 sequence reads: CATSRSKIDTQYF. The CDR3 DNA follows: TGTGCCACCAGCAGATCGAAGATAGATACGCAGTATTTT.

This clonotype appeared a single time. The chain links TRBV20-1 to TRBJ2-3; a possible D gene is TRBD1 (5 bases). Trimming removed 6 bases at V and 2 bases at J, with 9 bases between. The germline V gene has CDR1 DFQATT and CDR2 SNEGSKA (reference sequence). The CDR3 has 12 residues. This CDR3 is CSARQSTDTQYF. CDR3 nucleotide sequence: TGCAGTGCCCGACAGTCCACAGATACGCAGTATTTT.

This clonotype was observed a few times. The rearrangement uses TRBV18 and TRBJ2-7, with D possibly matching TRBD1 (8 bases). V was clipped by 0 bases and J by 1 base, with 13 bases between them. This CDR3 spans 16 amino acids. The V gene's germline CDR1 is KGHSH and CDR2 LQKENI. The CDR3 protein is CASSPPGQGGSYEQYF. In nucleotides, the CDR3 is TGTGCCAGCTCACCACCCGGACAGGGAGGGTCCTACGAGCAGTACTTC.

The chain combines TRBV12-3 or TRBV12-4 with TRBJ2-1; 13 bases are shared with TRBD2. The V gene end was trimmed by 5 bases and the J gene end by 10 bases; junction bases not matched to a gene: 2. The CDR3 length is 13 residues. CDR3: CASSPGLAGEQFF. Written as DNA, the CDR3 is TGTGCCAGCAGTCCGGGACTAGCGGGGGAGCAGTTCTTC.

The chain uses TRBV7-2 and TRBJ2-7, with 8 bases aligning to TRBD1. There are 12 residues in the CDR3. After removal of 5 bases from V and 6 bases from J, the junction contained 3 bases not matched to a gene. The germline CDR1 and CDR2 sequences are SGHTA and FQGNSA. The CDR3 nucleotides are TGTGCCAGCAGCCGACAGGGGCGCGAGCAGTACTTC. Translation: CASSRQGREQYF.

This clonotype was observed a few times. The chain couples TRBV7-9 to TRBJ1-5; perhaps TRBD1 as D (5 bases). The germline V gene has CDR1 SEHNR and CDR2 FQNEAQ (reference sequence). The CDR3 has 17 amino acids. Trimming removed 1 base from V and 1 base from J, with 14 bases in between. The CDR3 nucleotides read TGTGCCAGCAGCTTAGAAGTAACGGGGCCGAGCAATCAGCCCCAGCATTTT. Protein product: CASSLEVTGPSNQPQHF.

The V call is TRBV20-1, the J call TRBJ2-5; D not resolved. V gave up 0 bases and J gave up 5 bases, with 13 bases separating them. CDR1 is DFQATT and CDR2 is SNEGSKA in the germline V gene (reference sequence). The CDR3 is 14 residues long. The CDR3 is CSARDLGALETQYF. The CDR3 DNA sequence: TGCAGTGCTAGAGATCTAGGAGCGTTGGAGACCCAGTACTTC.

The J gene is TRBJ1-2, the V gene TRBV3-1; D is possibly TRBD1 (5 bases). The germline V gene has CDR1 LGHDT and CDR2 YNNKEL (reference sequence). V lost 4 bases and J 7 bases, leaving 13 bases between the germline ends. There are 13 residues in the CDR3. The CDR3 nucleotides read TGTGCCAGCAGCCCGAGGGGAGCGGGTGGCTACACCTTC. It yields the protein CASSPRGAGGYTF.

This clonotype was detected only a few times. The chain couples TRBV4-3 to TRBJ1-4; 9 bases fit TRBD1. Trimming at V came to 5 bases and at J to 0 bases, leaving 4 bases not matched to a gene. CDR3 size: 16 residues. Germline CDR1 reads LGHNA; CDR2 reads YSLEER. The CDR3 reads CASSRDRAATNEKLFF. CDR3 DNA: TGCGCCAGCAGCAGGGACAGGGCCGCAACTAATGAAAAACTGTTTTTT.

This chain links TRBV25-1 with TRBJ1-1, with D possibly being TRBD1 (5 bases). The CDR3 consists of 15 residues. The germline V gene encodes CDR1 MGHDK and CDR2 SYGVNS. Trimming removed 0 bases from V and 5 bases from J, with 13 bases in between. Here the CDR3 DNA reads TGTGCCAGCAGTGAATATGAATCGGGACTTACTGAAGCTTTCTTT. Translating gives CASSEYESGLTEAFF.

This clonotype occurred many times. The chain recombines TRBV12-3 or TRBV12-4 with TRBJ1-2; D may be TRBD1 (5 bases). The CDR3 is 13 amino acids. Trimming removed 8 bases from V and 2 bases from J, with 12 bases in between. The CDR3, as DNA: TGTGCCAGCGCTACCGGGACCAACTATGGCTACACCTTC. This sequence encodes CASATGTNYGYTF.

This chain joins TRBV5-6 and TRBJ2-5; possible D gene TRBD1, 6 bases. The CDR3 loop spans 14 amino acids. Germline-derived CDR1 and CDR2 are SGHDT and YYEEEE. Trimming took off 6 bases at V and 5 bases at J, with 17 bases between the two ends. This chain's CDR3 is CASTLGGARETQYF. The CDR3 DNA reads as TGTGCCAGCACCCTAGGGGGTGCCCGTGAGACCCAGTACTTC.

This clonotype came up a few times. The chain links TRBV27 to TRBJ2-2; D perhaps matches TRBD1 (5 bases). CDR3 length equals 14 residues. V dropped 6 bases and J dropped 7 bases, with 15 bases sitting between them. Germline CDR1 reads MNHEY; CDR2 reads SMNVEV (reference sequence). CDR3 sequence: CASRQAGKVGELFF. The CDR3 DNA sequence: TGTGCCAGCAGGCAAGCAGGGAAGGTCGGGGAGCTGTTTTTT.

In this sample, this clonotype turned up a few times. This sequence joins TRBV19 and TRBJ1-5, with TRBD1 identical over 11 bases. This CDR3 comprises 15 residues. Trimming cost V 5 bases and J 5 bases; bases outside gene matches: 5. Germline loops: CDR1 LNHDA, CDR2 SQIVND (reference sequence). CDR3 in amino acids: CASSLRDRGDQPQHF. CDR3 nucleotide sequence: TGTGCCAGTAGTCTCCGGGACAGGGGGGATCAGCCCCAGCATTTT.

This sequence joins TRBV6-8 and TRBJ2-7; possible D gene TRBD1, 5 bases. The germline CDR1 and CDR2 sequences are MNHGY and SAAAGT. This CDR3 contains 16 residues. V was trimmed by 0 bases and J by 3 bases, leaving 15 bases between them. The CDR3 DNA is TGTGCCAGCAGTTACTCGAGAGGTCAGGGCAACTACGAGCAGTACTTC. Translated, it gives CASSYSRGQGNYEQYF.

This clonotype was observed a few times. The rearrangement links TRBV6-1 to TRBJ1-2, with 11 bases aligning to TRBD1. Trimming cost V 6 bases and J 8 bases; bases outside gene matches: 14. The V gene's germline CDR1 is MNHNS and CDR2 SASEGT. CDR3 length: 16 amino acids. The chain's CDR3 is CASRDISWTGGKGYTF. For the CDR3, the DNA is TGTGCCAGCAGAGATATTTCGTGGACAGGGGGCAAAGGCTACACCTTC.

This chain uses TRBV7-8 with TRBJ2-7; TRBD1 matches 8 bases. V lost 5 bases to trimming and J lost 5 bases; unmatched junction nucleotides: 14. CDR1 is SGHVS, CDR2 FQNEAQ, per germline. The CDR3 consists of 16 residues. CDR3: CASSLPTRQGTHEQYF. Here the CDR3 DNA reads TGTGCCAGCAGCCTCCCCACGCGACAGGGGACCCACGAGCAGTACTTC.

This clonotype has only a few counts. The rearrangement joins TRBV9 to TRBJ2-1, with 9 bases lining up with TRBD2. Germline loops: CDR1 SGDLS, CDR2 YYNGEE. The CDR3 has 16 amino acids. Trimming removed 1 base from V and 2 bases from J; junction bases left unmatched: 4. CDR3 DNA sequence: TGTGCCAGCAGCGTACTGGCGGGAGGGACCTACAATGAGCAGTTCTTC. This sequence encodes CASSVLAGGTYNEQFF.

The chain employs TRBV2 and TRBJ2-3; 8 bases map to TRBD2. Germline trimming cut 6 bases from V and 3 bases from J; bases unmatched to any gene: 5. The CDR3 is made up of 14 amino acids. The V gene's germline CDR1 is SNHLY and CDR2 FYNNEI. The CDR3, as DNA: TGTGCCAGCAGGGACGGGAGGGCTACAGATACGCAGTATTTT. Translating gives CASRDGRATDTQYF. The complete variable domain, with remaining parts taken from reference TRBV2 and TRBJ2-3, reads EPEVTQTPSHQVTQMGQEVILRCVPISNHLYFYWYRQILGQKVEFLVSFYNNEISEKSEIFDDQFSVERPDGSNFTLKIRSTKLEDSAMYFCASRDGRATDTQYFGPGTRLTVL.